This T cell receptor (beta chain) came from a study of blood T cells in healthy people across ages. This clonotype was seen a handful of times. Trimming removed 3 bases from V and 5 bases from J, with 11 bases in between. CDR3 length equals 13 residues. Germline V gene data show CDR1 as SGDLS and CDR2 as YYNGEE. Primers used in a second PCR of about 6 to 11 cycles were a sample-barcoded 5' primer and a J-beta primer mix. The template-switch adaptor, which had 12 random nucleotides, put a tag on each cDNA molecule. One entry per CDR3 protein, called by TCRdb with MiXCR from the 5' RACE reads. The sample holds 1,300,000 or so distinct CDR3 sequences, around 59% seen once.

The receptor's source is a man aged 18 to 29 in good health. The V gene is TRBV9, the J gene TRBJ1-1; maybe TRBD1 (5 bases). The sequenced material came from blood. The CDR3 protein is CASSAGGGTEAFF. CDR3 DNA: TGTGCCAGCAGCGCCGGGGGGGGGACTGAAGCTTTCTTT.